The rows below give T cell receptor beta chains drawn from one sample of a study of T-cell memory formation after mild COVID-19. TCRdb called the 5' RACE reads again in MiXCR, with one record for every CDR3 protein. This sample has about 160,000 distinct CDR3 sequences, with 31% found just once. What was sequenced was PBMCs or a T cell subset sorted from them (not recorded which). Receptors originate from an adult woman who had mild COVID-19 (a few samples of this study predate the infection). Cell type and time point are not known. Both conserved end residues are part of each CDR3. A D gene is named only where the DNA matches it firmly. Clone size, where shown, is once, few, many, or a class for clones that have expanded.

size,V,J,D,CDR3,DNA
-,TRBV5-1,TRBJ2-1,-,CASSGGPGHPEGEQFF,TGCGCCAGCAGCGGGGGACCGGGACACCCGGAAGGTGAGCAGTTCTTC
few,TRBV5-1,TRBJ1-2,TRBD1,CASSLVRDRGYGYTF,TGCGCCAGCAGCTTGGTCCGGGACAGGGGTTATGGCTACACCTTC
few,TRBV12-3/TRBV12-4,TRBJ2-1,TRBD2,CASSHKGTSGWSEQFF,TGTGCCAGCAGTCACAAGGGGACTAGCGGGTGGAGTGAGCAGTTCTTC
-,TRBV6-6,TRBJ1-1,-,CASSYVQMNTEAFF,TGTGCCAGCAGTTACGTTCAGATGAACACTGAAGCTTTCTTT
-,TRBV7-6,TRBJ2-1,TRBD2,CASSLQGTSNEQFF,TGTGCCAGCAGCTTACAGGGGACTAGCAATGAGCAGTTCTTC
-,TRBV9,TRBJ2-2,-,CASSVSGSNPRGELFF,TGTGCCAGCAGCGTATCGGGGAGCAACCCCCGCGGGGAGCTGTTTTTT
-,TRBV21-1,TRBJ2-3,-,CASSKMNLAGADTQYF,TGTGCCAGCAGCAAGATGAACCTAGCCGGCGCAGATACGCAGTATTTT
once,TRBV4-1,TRBJ2-3,TRBD2,CASSQDRGDTDTQYF,TGCGCCAGCAGCCAAGATCGGGGGGATACAGATACGCAGTATTTT
-,TRBV12-3/TRBV12-4,TRBJ2-3,TRBD2,CASRPGGVQDTQYF,TGTGCCAGCAGACCGGGGGGGGTTCAAGATACGCAGTATTTT
-,TRBV24-1,TRBJ2-2,-,CATSDWRRTGELFF,TGTGCCACCAGTGATTGGAGGCGGACCGGGGAGCTGTTTTTT
few,TRBV7-8,TRBJ2-2,-,CASSFLLRNTGELFF,TGTGCCAGCAGCTTCCTCCTAAGGAACACCGGGGAGCTGTTTTTT
-,TRBV10-3,TRBJ1-2,-,CAISESSAGWYGYTF,TGTGCCATCAGTGAGTCGTCGGCAGGGTGGTATGGCTACACCTTC
-,TRBV9,TRBJ2-5,-,CASSVGLADRETQYF,TGTGCCAGCAGCGTAGGATTAGCGGACCGAGAGACCCAGTACTTC
-,TRBV18,TRBJ2-1,TRBD2,CASSPTLAGNEQFF,TGTGCCAGCTCACCTACACTAGCGGGCAATGAGCAGTTCTTC
-,TRBV12-3/TRBV12-4,TRBJ1-6,-,CASSGTAGNSPLHF,TGTGCCAGCAGTGGGACGGCCGGTAATTCACCCCTCCACTTT
-,TRBV7-8,TRBJ2-1,-,CASSLEVLGYNEQFF,TGTGCCAGCAGCTTAGAGGTGCTTGGCTACAATGAGCAGTTCTTC
few,TRBV7-6,TRBJ2-1,-,CASSKRGGRDEQFF,TGTGCCAGCAGCAAGAGGGGGGGTAGGGATGAGCAGTTCTTC